This T cell receptor (beta chain) was obtained from a study of blood T cell repertoires in COVID-19. Study as a whole: Researchers got acute and convalescent COVID-19 samples from the United States, Italy and Spain. T cells, B-cell-depleted T cells, or PBMCs provided the cDNA or gDNA that served as material.

The CDR3 is 10 amino acids. The V gene lost 3 bases and the J gene lost 7 bases, with 4 bases spanning the gap. CDR1 and CDR2 from the germline V gene are DFQATT and SNEGSKA (reference sequence). Source study methods: Amplification with reference gene primers provided the estimates of nucleated cell counts. The method was immunoSEQ multiplex PCR; TCRdb's version includes in-frame clones alone and lacks a portion of them. V and J calls plus clone size are reproduced from that table; the DNA served to infer D and trimming. Among about 250,000 clones, approximately 80% were seen once, and the ten largest hold about 8.1%. About this clone: The sample contains more than one DNA sequence encoding this CDR3.

This sequence originates from a man older than 75 with acute or convalescent COVID-19. The sequenced material came from peripheral blood. This chain uses TRBV20-1 with TRBJ2-1, with D hard to call. The CDR3 spells CSASRNEQFF. CDR3 in DNA: TGCAGTGCTAGCCGGAATGAGCAGTTCTTC.